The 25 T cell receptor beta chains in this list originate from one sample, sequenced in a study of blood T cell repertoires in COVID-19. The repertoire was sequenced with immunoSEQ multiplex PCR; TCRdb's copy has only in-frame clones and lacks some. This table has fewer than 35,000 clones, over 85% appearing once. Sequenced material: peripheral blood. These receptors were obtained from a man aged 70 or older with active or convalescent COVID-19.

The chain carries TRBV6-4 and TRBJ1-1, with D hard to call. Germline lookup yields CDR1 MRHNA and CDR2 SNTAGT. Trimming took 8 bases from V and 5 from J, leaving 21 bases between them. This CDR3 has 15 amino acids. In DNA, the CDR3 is TGTGCCAGCCGCCCCGGTTCCGTTCCGGGGACTGAAGCTTTCTTT. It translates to CASRPGSVPGTEAFF.

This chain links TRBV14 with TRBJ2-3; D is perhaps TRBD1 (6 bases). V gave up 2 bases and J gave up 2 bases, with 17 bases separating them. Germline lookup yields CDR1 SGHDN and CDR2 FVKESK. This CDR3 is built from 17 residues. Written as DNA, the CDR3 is TGTGCCAGCAGCCAAAGTCCCCTCAGGGGATACACAGATACGCAGTATTTT. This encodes CASSQSPLRGYTDTQYF.

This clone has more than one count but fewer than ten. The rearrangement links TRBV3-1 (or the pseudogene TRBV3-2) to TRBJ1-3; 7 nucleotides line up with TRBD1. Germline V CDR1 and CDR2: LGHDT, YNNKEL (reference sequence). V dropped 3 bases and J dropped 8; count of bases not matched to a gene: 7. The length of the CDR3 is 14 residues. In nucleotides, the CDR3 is TGTGCCAGCAGCCACCGACAGGGATTGGACACCATATATTTT. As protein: CASSHRQGLDTIYF.

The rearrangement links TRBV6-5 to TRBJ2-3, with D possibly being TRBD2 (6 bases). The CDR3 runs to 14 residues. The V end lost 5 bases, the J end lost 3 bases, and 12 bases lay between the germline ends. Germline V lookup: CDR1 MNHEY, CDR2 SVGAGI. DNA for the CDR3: TGTGCCAGCAGTACCCGGGGAGGAACAGATACGCAGTATTTT. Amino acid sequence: CASSTRGGTDTQYF.

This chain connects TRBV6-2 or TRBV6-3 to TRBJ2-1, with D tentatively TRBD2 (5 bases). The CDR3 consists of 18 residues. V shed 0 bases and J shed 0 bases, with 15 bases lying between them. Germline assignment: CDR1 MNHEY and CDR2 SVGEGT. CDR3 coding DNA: TGTGCCAGCAGTTACTCGTCTTTCGGGGTCCGCTCCTACAATGAGCAGTTCTTC. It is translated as CASSYSSFGVRSYNEQFF.

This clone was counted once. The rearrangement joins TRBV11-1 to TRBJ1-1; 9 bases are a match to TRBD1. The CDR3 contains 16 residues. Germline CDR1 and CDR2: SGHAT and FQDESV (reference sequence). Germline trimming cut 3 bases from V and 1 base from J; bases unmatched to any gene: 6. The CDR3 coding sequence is TGTGCCAGCAGCTTTGTACAGGGGGCTCAGAACACTGAAGCTTTCTTT. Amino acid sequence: CASSFVQGAQNTEAFF.

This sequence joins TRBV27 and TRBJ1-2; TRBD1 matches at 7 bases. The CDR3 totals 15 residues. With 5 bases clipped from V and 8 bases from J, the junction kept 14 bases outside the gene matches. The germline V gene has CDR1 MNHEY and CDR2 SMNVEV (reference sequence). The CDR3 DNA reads TGTGCCAGCAGTACGTCCTGGACAGGCCAGGGGGGCTACACCTTC. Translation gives CASSTSWTGQGGYTF.

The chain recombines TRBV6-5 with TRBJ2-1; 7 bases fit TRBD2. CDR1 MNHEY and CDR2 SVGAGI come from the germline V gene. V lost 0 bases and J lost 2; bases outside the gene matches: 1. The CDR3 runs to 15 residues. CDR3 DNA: TGTGCCAGCAGTTACTCTCGGGGGGCCTACAATGAGCAGTTCTTC. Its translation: CASSYSRGAYNEQFF.

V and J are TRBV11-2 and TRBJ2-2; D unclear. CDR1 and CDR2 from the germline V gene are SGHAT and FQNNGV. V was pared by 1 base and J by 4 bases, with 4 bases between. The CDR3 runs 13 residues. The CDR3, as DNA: TGTGCCAGCAGCTTAGCGAGCACCGGGGAGCTGTTTTTT. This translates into CASSLASTGELFF.

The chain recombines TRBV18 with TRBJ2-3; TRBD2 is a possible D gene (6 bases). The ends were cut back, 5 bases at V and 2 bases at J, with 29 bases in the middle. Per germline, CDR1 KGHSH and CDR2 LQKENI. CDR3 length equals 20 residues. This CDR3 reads CASSSPEGSNFATSTDTQYF. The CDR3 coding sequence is TGTGCCAGCTCATCCCCGGAGGGTTCGAACTTTGCAACCTCCACAGATACGCAGTATTTT.

The CDR3 loop reads CASSFFGDEKLFF. In DNA, the CDR3 is TGTGCCAGCAGCTTTTTCGGGGATGAAAAACTGTTTTTT. The V and J genes are TRBV7-9 and TRBJ1-4; D call uncertain. Germline V gene lookup returns CDR1 SEHNR and CDR2 FQNEAQ (reference sequence). V lost 3 bases and J lost 6, with 8 bases in between. The CDR3 is 13 residues long.

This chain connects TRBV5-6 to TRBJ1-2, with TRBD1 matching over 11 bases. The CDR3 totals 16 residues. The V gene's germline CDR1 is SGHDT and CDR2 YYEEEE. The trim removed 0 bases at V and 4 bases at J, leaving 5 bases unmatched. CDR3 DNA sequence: TGTGCCAGCAGCTTGGAGGGACAGGGGGACAGCTATGGCTACACCTTC. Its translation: CASSLEGQGDSYGYTF.

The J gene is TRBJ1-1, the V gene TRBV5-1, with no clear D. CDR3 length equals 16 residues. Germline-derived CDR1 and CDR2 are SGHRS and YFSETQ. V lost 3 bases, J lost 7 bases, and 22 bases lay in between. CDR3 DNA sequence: TGCGCCAGCAGCTATGCCCCTACCGGGGTGCTTGGTGAAGCTTTCTTT. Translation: CASSYAPTGVLGEAFF.

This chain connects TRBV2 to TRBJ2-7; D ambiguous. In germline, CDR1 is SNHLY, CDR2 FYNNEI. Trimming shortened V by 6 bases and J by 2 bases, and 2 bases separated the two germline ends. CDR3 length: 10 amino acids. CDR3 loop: CASSAYEQYF. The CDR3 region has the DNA TGTGCCAGCAGCGCCTACGAGCAGTACTTC.

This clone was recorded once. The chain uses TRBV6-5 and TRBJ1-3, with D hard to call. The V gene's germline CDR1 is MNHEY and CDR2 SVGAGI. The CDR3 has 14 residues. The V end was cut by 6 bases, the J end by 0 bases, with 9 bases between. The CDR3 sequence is CASRPTVSGNTIYF. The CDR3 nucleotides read TGTGCCAGCAGGCCTACAGTCTCTGGAAACACCATATATTTT.

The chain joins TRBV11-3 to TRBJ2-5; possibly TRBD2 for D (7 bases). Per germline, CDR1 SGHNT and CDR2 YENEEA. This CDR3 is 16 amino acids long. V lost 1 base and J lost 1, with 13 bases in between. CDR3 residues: CASSLGVGGLQETQYF. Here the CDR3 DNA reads TGTGCCAGCAGCTTAGGGGTGGGGGGGCTCCAAGAGACCCAGTACTTC. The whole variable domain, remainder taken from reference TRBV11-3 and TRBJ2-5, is EAGVVQSPRYKIIEKKQPVAFWCNPISGHNTLYWYLQNLGQGPELLIRYENEEAVDDSQLPKDRFSAERLKGVDSTLKIQPAELGDSAVYLCASSLGVGGLQETQYFGPGTRLLVL.

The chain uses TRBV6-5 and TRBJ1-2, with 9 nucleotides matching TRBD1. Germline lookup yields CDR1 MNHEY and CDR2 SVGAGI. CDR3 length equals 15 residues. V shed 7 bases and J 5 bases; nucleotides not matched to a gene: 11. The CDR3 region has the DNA TGTGCCAGCAAAAGGAACTCGGACAGGGGATATGGCTACACCTTC. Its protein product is CASKRNSDRGYGYTF.

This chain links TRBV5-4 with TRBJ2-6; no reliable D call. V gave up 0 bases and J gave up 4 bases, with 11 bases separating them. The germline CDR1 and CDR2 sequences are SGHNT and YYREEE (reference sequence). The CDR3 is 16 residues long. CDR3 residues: CASSLVARQGANVLTF. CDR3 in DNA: TGTGCCAGCAGCTTGGTTGCTCGCCAGGGGGCCAACGTCCTGACTTTC.

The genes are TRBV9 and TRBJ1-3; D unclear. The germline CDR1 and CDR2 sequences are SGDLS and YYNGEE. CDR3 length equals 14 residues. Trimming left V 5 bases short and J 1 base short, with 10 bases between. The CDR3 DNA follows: TGTGCCAGCAGTACCGCGGAGTCTGGAAACACCATATATTTT. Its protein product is CASSTAESGNTIYF.

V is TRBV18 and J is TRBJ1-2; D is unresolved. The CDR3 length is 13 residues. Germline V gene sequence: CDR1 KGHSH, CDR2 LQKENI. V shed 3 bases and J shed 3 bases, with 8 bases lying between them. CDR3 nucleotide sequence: TGTGCCAGCTCACCCGGGTCAGACTATGGCTACACCTTC. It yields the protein CASSPGSDYGYTF.

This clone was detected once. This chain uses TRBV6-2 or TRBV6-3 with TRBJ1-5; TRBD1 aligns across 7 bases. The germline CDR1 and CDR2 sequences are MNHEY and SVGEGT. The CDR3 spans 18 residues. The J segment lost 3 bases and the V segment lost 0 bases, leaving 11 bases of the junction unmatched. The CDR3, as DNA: TGTGCCAGCAGTTACTCGTCCCGACAGGGCTACATCAATCAGCCCCAGCATTTT. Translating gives CASSYSSRQGYINQPQHF.

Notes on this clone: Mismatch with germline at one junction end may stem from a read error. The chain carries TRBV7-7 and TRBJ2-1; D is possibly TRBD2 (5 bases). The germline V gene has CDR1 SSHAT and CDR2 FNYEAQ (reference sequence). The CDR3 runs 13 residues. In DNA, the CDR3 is TGTGCTAGCAGCCCAGATCCGACGGGAGAGCAGTTCTTC. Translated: CASSPDPTGEQFF.

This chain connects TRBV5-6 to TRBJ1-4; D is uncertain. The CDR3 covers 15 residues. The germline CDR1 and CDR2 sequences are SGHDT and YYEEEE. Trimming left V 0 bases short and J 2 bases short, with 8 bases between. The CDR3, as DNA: TGTGCCAGCAGCTTGGCCGGGGTTACTAATGAAAAACTGTTTTTT. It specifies CASSLAGVTNEKLFF.

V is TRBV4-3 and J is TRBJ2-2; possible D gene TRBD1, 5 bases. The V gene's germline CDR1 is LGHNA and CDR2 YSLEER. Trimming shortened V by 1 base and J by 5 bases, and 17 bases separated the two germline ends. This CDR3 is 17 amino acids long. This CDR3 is CASSQATTVFFTGELFF. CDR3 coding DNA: TGCGCCAGCAGCCAAGCTACGACAGTTTTTTTTACCGGGGAGCTGTTTTTT.

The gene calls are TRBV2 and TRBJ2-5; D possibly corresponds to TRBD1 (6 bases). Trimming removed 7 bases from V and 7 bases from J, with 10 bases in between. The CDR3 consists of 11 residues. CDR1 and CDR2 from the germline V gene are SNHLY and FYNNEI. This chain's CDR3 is CASISRGTQYF. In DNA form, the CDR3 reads TGTGCCAGCATATCCAGGGGGACCCAGTACTTC.